These 14 T cell receptor beta chains came from one sample sequenced in a study of blood T cell repertoires in COVID-19. Assay: immunoSEQ multiplex PCR; the TCRdb copy retains only in-frame clones and omits some. The repertoire includes approximately 150,000 clones, roughly four fifths of them detected once, and about 16% sits in the top ten. Sequenced material: peripheral blood. The receptors were sampled from a human donor with acute or convalescent COVID-19. The donor label of this sample is uncertain.

The chain links TRBV5-1 to TRBJ2-7, with D unclear. CDR3 length: 15 amino acids. Germline CDR1 SGHRS, CDR2 YFSETQ. The germline V and J ends were trimmed by 0 bases and 1 base, with 11 bases remaining between them. CDR3 loop: CASSLVGRSSYEQYF. In DNA, the CDR3 is TGCGCCAGCAGCTTGGTGGGCAGATCATCCTACGAGCAGTACTTC.

The chain has TRBV30 and TRBJ1-1; 10 bases are a match to TRBD1. Trimming removed 3 bases from V and 3 bases from J; junction bases left unmatched: 4. This CDR3 spans 14 amino acids. Looked up from germline, CDR1 is GTSNPN and CDR2 is SVGIG (reference sequence). The CDR3 reads CAWRGGQGDTEAFF. In nucleotides, the CDR3 is TGTGCCTGGAGAGGTGGACAGGGGGACACTGAAGCTTTCTTT.

This clone was detected only a few times. The chain is built from TRBV19 and TRBJ1-5; 9 nucleotides line up with TRBD1. Germline CDR1 LNHDA, CDR2 SQIVND (reference sequence). The V and J ends lost 4 bases and 4 bases, in that order; junction bases with no gene match: 5. The CDR3 is 15 amino acids. Written as DNA, the CDR3 is TGTGCCAGTAGTACCCTCGGACAGGGGAATCAGCCCCAGCATTTT. Translation: CASSTLGQGNQPQHF.

The chain links TRBV19 to TRBJ2-1; possible D gene TRBD1, 6 bases. Trimming removed 5 bases from V and 5 bases from J, with 16 bases in between. Germline CDR1 is LNHDA and CDR2 is SQIVND (reference sequence). CDR3 length equals 15 residues. CDR3 sequence (DNA): TGTGCCAGTAGTCCGCGAGGAAGACAGGACAATGAGCAGTTCTTC. Amino acids: CASSPRGRQDNEQFF.

The chain is built from TRBV5-4 and TRBJ2-7; TRBD1 agrees at 8 bases. V was clipped by 2 bases and J by 5 bases; unmatched bases: 3. Germline lookup yields CDR1 SGHNT and CDR2 YYREEE (reference sequence). The CDR3 length is 13 residues. The CDR3 loop reads CASSLYRGDEQYF. The CDR3, as DNA: TGTGCCAGCAGCTTATACAGGGGGGACGAGCAGTACTTC. The variable domain in full, completed from reference TRBV5-4 and TRBJ2-7, reads ETGVTQSPTHLIKTRGQQVTLRCSSQSGHNTVSWYQQALGQGPQFIFQYYREEENGRGNFPPRFSGLQFPNYSSELNVNALELDDSALYLCASSLYRGDEQYFGPGTRLTVT.

The chain couples TRBV20-1 to TRBJ2-5; 8 bases are a match to TRBD2. Trimming took 3 bases from V and 5 from J; bases not matched to a gene: 11. Germline V gene sequence: CDR1 DFQATT, CDR2 SNEGSKA (reference sequence). The CDR3 runs to 15 residues. The CDR3 DNA reads as TGCAGTGCTAGTCCGGGCGGGGGGACGAGGGAGACCCAGTACTTC. This translates into CSASPGGGTRETQYF.

The chain carries TRBV6-4 and TRBJ2-3; D gene uncertain. The CDR3 has 14 amino acids. V gave up 6 bases and J gave up 0 bases, with 10 bases separating them. Looked up from germline, CDR1 is MRHNA and CDR2 is SNTAGT. CDR3: CASRPSTSTDTQYF. CDR3 coding DNA: TGTGCCAGCAGGCCGTCAACTAGCACAGATACGCAGTATTTT.

The chain recombines TRBV6-2 or TRBV6-3 with TRBJ1-2, with D possibly being TRBD1 (6 bases). Germline lookup yields CDR1 MNHEY and CDR2 SVGEGT. The ends were cut back, 2 bases at V and 3 bases at J, with 22 bases in the middle. The CDR3 loop spans 18 amino acids. The CDR3 DNA follows: TGTGCCAGCAGTTACCCGATCCCGACCGTCGGGACATACTATGGCTACACCTTC. It yields the protein CASSYPIPTVGTYYGYTF.

The V and J genes are TRBV5-6 and TRBJ2-5; 12 positions agree with TRBD2. The CDR3 loop spans 17 amino acids. Germline assignment: CDR1 SGHDT and CDR2 YYEEEE. V dropped 1 base and J dropped 3; count of bases not matched to a gene: 7. As DNA, the CDR3 is TGTGCCAGCAGCTTGCTAAGACTAGCGGGGGAGAAAGAGACCCAGTACTTC. This sequence encodes CASSLLRLAGEKETQYF.

The chain recombines TRBV5-6 with TRBJ2-7; possibly TRBD2 for D (6 bases). The V end lost 1 base, the J end lost 4 bases, and 15 bases lay between the germline ends. Germline V lookup: CDR1 SGHDT, CDR2 YYEEEE. This CDR3 is 15 amino acids long. CDR3 region: CASSLRGSGGYEQYF. The DNA of the CDR3 is TGTGCCAGCAGCTTGCGGGGGAGCGGAGGATACGAGCAGTACTTC.

V is TRBV2 and J is TRBJ2-5, with D perhaps matching TRBD1 (5 bases). The CDR3 extends over 13 amino acids. V shed 7 bases and J shed 5 bases, with 14 bases lying between them. CDR1 and CDR2 from the germline V gene are SNHLY and FYNNEI. The chain's CDR3 is CASTPRVGETQYF. The CDR3 nucleotides read TGTGCCAGCACTCCCAGGGTCGGGGAGACCCAGTACTTC.

The chain carries TRBV6-4 and TRBJ1-6, with 7 bases matching TRBD1. The CDR3 covers 16 residues. Germline V gene data show CDR1 as MRHNA and CDR2 as SNTAGT. Trimming took 6 bases from V and 5 from J; bases not matched to a gene: 10. The CDR3 protein is CASSLDRVENNSPLHF. The CDR3 DNA reads as TGTGCCAGCAGCCTCGACAGGGTAGAGAATAATTCACCCCTCCACTTT.

The chain couples TRBV6-6 to TRBJ2-5; D uncertain. Germline loops: CDR1 MNHNY, CDR2 SVGAGI (reference sequence). There are 16 residues in the CDR3. V was shortened by 2 bases and J by 2 bases, with 15 bases between the two germline ends. The CDR3 DNA follows: TGTGCCAGCAGTTACCCCCTGACTGGAAATCAAGAGACCCAGTACTTC. Translation gives CASSYPLTGNQETQYF.

This chain joins TRBV6-6 and TRBJ1-6, with 9 bases matching TRBD1. The J segment lost 8 bases and the V segment lost 6 bases, leaving 11 bases of the junction unmatched. Germline loops: CDR1 MNHNY, CDR2 SVGAGI (reference sequence). The CDR3 has 16 residues. The CDR3 coding sequence is TGTGCCAGCAGCCCCTCCTTCGACAGGGGGGATTCACCCCTCCACTTT. Translated: CASSPSFDRGDSPLHF.